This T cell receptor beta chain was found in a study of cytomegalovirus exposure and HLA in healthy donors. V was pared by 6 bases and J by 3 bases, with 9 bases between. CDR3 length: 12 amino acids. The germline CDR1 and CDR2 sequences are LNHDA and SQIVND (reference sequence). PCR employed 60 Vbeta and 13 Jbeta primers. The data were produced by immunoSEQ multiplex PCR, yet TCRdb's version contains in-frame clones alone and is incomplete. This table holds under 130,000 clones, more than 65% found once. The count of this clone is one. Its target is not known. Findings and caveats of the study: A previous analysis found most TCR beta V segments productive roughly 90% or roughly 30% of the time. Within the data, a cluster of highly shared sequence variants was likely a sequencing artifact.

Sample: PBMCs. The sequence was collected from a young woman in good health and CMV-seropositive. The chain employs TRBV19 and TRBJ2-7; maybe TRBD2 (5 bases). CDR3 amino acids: CASSGEGYEQYF. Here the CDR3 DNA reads TGTGCCAGTAGCGGGGAAGGCTACGAGCAGTACTTC.